These T cell receptor beta chains were read from a single sample in a study of T cells in Graves' hyperthyroidism and ophthalmopathy. In TCRdb, the multiplex PCR reads were re-called with MiXCR into one record per CDR3 protein. The repertoire holds 610,000 or so distinct CDR3 sequences, with around 45% as singletons. Sequenced: peripheral blood or thyroid tissue (not recorded which). These receptors all stem from a woman between 18 and 29 years old with Graves' hyperthyroidism. The CDR3 runs from the conserved cysteine through the conserved F or W. The D gene is left open where the match is weak. Rows give clone size only sometimes, using once, few, many, or a class for an expanded clone.

J: TRBJ1-2; size: many; V: TRBV12-3/TRBV12-4; D: NA; CDR3: CASSLGTVANYGYTF; DNA: TGTGCCAGCAGTTTAGGGACAGTCGCTAACTATGGCTACACCTTC
J: TRBJ2-2; size: NA; V: TRBV7-3; D: TRBD1; CDR3: CASSPLGTGNTGELFF; DNA: TGTGCCAGCAGTCCCCTCGGGACAGGGAACACCGGGGAGCTGTTTTTT
J: TRBJ1-6; size: NA; V: TRBV15; D: NA; CDR3: CATSRDREPLHF; DNA: TGTGCCACCAGCAGAGATCGGGAGCCCCTCCACTTT
J: TRBJ1-1; size: NA; V: TRBV7-3; D: NA; CDR3: CVSSFLIGDAEAFF; DNA: TGTGTCAGCAGCTTTCTGATCGGAGACGCTGAAGCTTTCTTT
J: TRBJ2-5; size: NA; V: TRBV10-3; D: TRBD2; CDR3: CASGATSGGKETQYF; DNA: TGTGCCTCCGGGGCGACTAGCGGGGGGAAAGAGACCCAGTACTTC
J: TRBJ2-7; size: many; V: TRBV28; D: NA; CDR3: CASSFIGRLYEQYF; DNA: TGTGCCAGCAGTTTCATCGGGCGCCTCTACGAGCAGTACTTC
J: TRBJ1-1; size: many; V: TRBV4-3; D: NA; CDR3: CASSQYSGVLNTEAFF; DNA: TGCGCCAGCAGCCAATATTCCGGAGTTCTGAACACTGAAGCTTTCTTT
J: TRBJ2-5; size: few; V: TRBV9; D: TRBD1; CDR3: CASSVGDRYQETQYF; DNA: TGTGCCAGCAGCGTAGGGGACAGGTACCAAGAGACCCAGTACTTC
J: TRBJ1-2; size: NA; V: TRBV6-4; D: NA; CDR3: CASSDPTDGNYGYTF; DNA: TGTGCCAGCAGTGACCCGACGGACGGGAACTATGGCTACACCTTC
J: TRBJ2-1; size: NA; V: TRBV5-1; D: TRBD2; CDR3: CASRPRWTSNDEQFF; DNA: TGCGCCAGCAGGCCTCGTTGGACTAGCAACGATGAGCAGTTCTTC
J: TRBJ2-7; size: many; V: TRBV15; D: TRBD2; CDR3: CATSRVAGAGYEQYF; DNA: TGTGCCACCAGCAGAGTTGCGGGAGCAGGCTACGAGCAGTACTTC
J: TRBJ2-7; size: many; V: TRBV20-1; D: NA; CDR3: CSARAIVEGSYEQYF; DNA: TGCAGTGCTAGAGCGATAGTGGAGGGCTCCTACGAGCAGTACTTC
J: TRBJ2-2; size: NA; V: TRBV19; D: NA; CDR3: CACSDRELFF; DNA: TGTGCCTGTTCTGACAGGGAGCTGTTTTTT
J: TRBJ2-3; size: NA; V: TRBV20-1; D: NA; CDR3: CSARSGGAGDTQYF; DNA: TGCAGTGCCCGCTCGGGGGGCGCCGGCGATACGCAGTATTTT
J: TRBJ2-7; size: NA; V: TRBV20-1; D: NA; CDR3: CSARGYGSMNYYEQYF; DNA: TGCAGTGCTAGGGGATACGGGTCCATGAATTACTACGAGCAGTACTTC
J: TRBJ1-2; size: many; V: TRBV19; D: NA; CDR3: CASNGLQGLNYGYTF; DNA: TGTGCCAGTAACGGGTTGCAGGGACTCAACTATGGCTACACCTTC
J: TRBJ1-1; size: many; V: TRBV19; D: NA; CDR3: CASSATWGGTEAFF; DNA: TGTGCCAGTAGTGCCACTTGGGGGGGCACTGAAGCTTTCTTT
J: TRBJ2-6; size: NA; V: TRBV20-1; D: TRBD1; CDR3: CSARDQGTVSGANVLTF; DNA: TGCAGTGCTAGAGATCAGGGGACAGTCTCTGGGGCCAACGTCCTGACTTTC
J: TRBJ2-7; size: NA; V: TRBV7-2; D: NA; CDR3: CASSLVFDNEQYF; DNA: TGTGCCAGCAGCTTAGTTTTTGACAATGAGCAGTACTTC
J: TRBJ2-5; size: NA; V: TRBV2; D: TRBD2; CDR3: CASTGTSGRGGLETQYF; DNA: TGTGCCAGCACCGGGACTAGCGGGAGAGGGGGCTTGGAGACCCAGTACTTC
J: TRBJ1-1; size: many; V: TRBV2; D: NA; CDR3: CASIPEGGIEAFF; DNA: TGTGCCAGCATTCCTGAGGGCGGGATTGAAGCTTTCTTT
J: TRBJ2-2; size: many; V: TRBV5-1; D: NA; CDR3: CASSLGGTGELFF; DNA: TGTGCCAGCAGCTTAGGGGGCACCGGGGAGCTGTTTTTT
J: TRBJ1-1; size: NA; V: TRBV12-5; D: TRBD1; CDR3: CASVEDRLKNTEAFF; DNA: TGTGCTAGTGTCGAGGACAGGTTAAAGAACACTGAAGCTTTCTTT
J: TRBJ2-1; size: NA; V: TRBV2; D: TRBD2; CDR3: CANLAGRSYNEQFF; DNA: TGTGCCAACTTAGCGGGACGCTCCTACAATGAGCAGTTCTTC
J: TRBJ2-7; size: many; V: TRBV5-1; D: TRBD1; CDR3: CASSSRQGAALSYEQYF; DNA: TGCGCCAGCAGCAGCAGACAGGGGGCCGCTTTAAGCTACGAGCAGTACTTC
J: TRBJ2-2; size: NA; V: TRBV7-9; D: NA; CDR3: CASSLRAGGLLLSGELFF; DNA: TGTGCCAGCAGCCTTCGGGCAGGAGGACTCCTCCTCAGCGGGGAGCTGTTTTTT
J: TRBJ2-2; size: few; V: TRBV5-1; D: TRBD2; CDR3: CASSFTGGPTGELFF; DNA: TGCGCCAGCAGCTTCACGGGAGGACCCACCGGGGAGCTGTTTTTT
J: TRBJ2-1; size: once; V: TRBV7-9; D: TRBD2; CDR3: CASSVETSADEQFF; DNA: TGTGCCAGCAGCGTAGAAACTAGCGCAGATGAGCAGTTCTTC
J: TRBJ2-7; size: many; V: TRBV12-3/TRBV12-4; D: NA; CDR3: CASTPGHQTYEQYF; DNA: TGTGCCAGCACCCCCGGACACCAGACCTACGAGCAGTACTTC
J: TRBJ1-5; size: NA; V: TRBV9; D: NA; CDR3: CASSVGSSNQPQHF; DNA: TGTGCCAGCAGCGTGGGTAGCAGTAATCAGCCCCAGCATTTT
J: TRBJ1-1; size: NA; V: TRBV12-5; D: NA; CDR3: CASGPTGVTTEAFF; DNA: TGTGCTAGTGGTCCCACCGGGGTAACCACTGAAGCTTTCTTT
J: TRBJ2-3; size: NA; V: TRBV19; D: TRBD2; CDR3: CASTLAGVTDTQYF; DNA: TGTGCCAGTACTCTGGCGGGAGTGACAGATACGCAGTATTTT
J: TRBJ1-1; size: few; V: TRBV2; D: NA; CDR3: CASSGQIRDVLF; DNA: TGTGCCAGCAGTGGACAGATCAGGGATGTTCTCTTT
J: TRBJ1-5; size: many; V: TRBV6-1; D: TRBD1; CDR3: CASETGEAQPQHF; DNA: TGTGCCAGCGAGACAGGGGAAGCTCAGCCCCAGCATTTT
J: TRBJ2-7; size: many; V: TRBV19; D: NA; CDR3: CASSSVGQSYEQYF; DNA: TGTGCCAGTAGTAGTGTCGGACAGTCCTACGAGCAGTACTTC
J: TRBJ2-6; size: NA; V: TRBV7-6; D: NA; CDR3: CASSSQYSGANVLIF; DNA: TGTGCCAGCAGCTCGCAGTACTCCGGGGCCAACGTCCTGATTTTC
J: TRBJ1-2; size: few; V: TRBV6-5; D: TRBD1; CDR3: CASSYEGAGGYTF; DNA: TGTGCCAGCAGTTACGAGGGGGCGGGTGGCTACACCTTC
J: TRBJ1-2; size: NA; V: TRBV11-2; D: TRBD1; CDR3: CASSLEDRGGDGYTF; DNA: TGTGCCAGCAGCCTAGAGGACAGGGGAGGGGATGGCTACACCTTC
J: TRBJ2-7; size: NA; V: TRBV20-1; D: TRBD2; CDR3: CSAIEREGFSYEQYF; DNA: TGCAGTGCTATAGAGCGGGAGGGATTCTCCTACGAGCAGTACTTC
J: TRBJ2-3; size: NA; V: TRBV7-2; D: TRBD2; CDR3: CASSPGRAGDTQYF; DNA: TGTGCCAGCAGTCCCGGGAGGGCGGGAGATACGCAGTATTTT
J: TRBJ1-2; size: NA; V: TRBV7-9; D: NA; CDR3: CASSVSGRAYEHGYTF; DNA: TGTGCCAGCAGCGTTAGCGGGAGAGCCTACGAGCATGGCTACACCTTC
J: TRBJ1-4; size: NA; V: TRBV29-1; D: NA; CDR3: CSVGLAGGDPNEKLFF; DNA: TGCAGCGTTGGACTAGCGGGCGGGGACCCTAATGAAAAACTGTTTTTT
J: TRBJ2-5; size: NA; V: TRBV27; D: NA; CDR3: CASSSPSQETQYF; DNA: TGTGCCAGCAGTTCGCCCTCCCAAGAGACCCAGTACTTC
J: TRBJ1-5; size: many; V: TRBV27; D: NA; CDR3: CASRPDGNQPQHF; DNA: TGTGCCAGCAGACCCGACGGGAATCAGCCCCAGCATTTT
J: TRBJ2-1; size: NA; V: TRBV7-3; D: TRBD2; CDR3: CASSLTAGLAGAEQFF; DNA: TGTGCCAGCAGCTTAACGGCCGGACTAGCGGGAGCTGAGCAGTTCTTC
J: TRBJ1-1; size: many; V: TRBV4-1; D: TRBD1; CDR3: CASMTPTGVHTEAFF; DNA: TGCGCCAGTATGACCCCCACAGGGGTCCACACTGAAGCTTTCTTT
J: TRBJ2-2; size: many; V: TRBV12-3/TRBV12-4; D: NA; CDR3: CASRDRSTGELFF; DNA: TGTGCCAGCAGGGACCGTTCCACCGGGGAGCTGTTTTTT
J: TRBJ2-7; size: once; V: TRBV29-1; D: TRBD1; CDR3: CSVAQGGNEQYF; DNA: TGCAGCGTTGCACAGGGGGGCAATGAGCAGTACTTC
J: TRBJ1-2; size: NA; V: TRBV2; D: NA; CDR3: CASGRREGGYDGYTF; DNA: TGTGCCAGCGGGAGAAGGGAGGGAGGTTATGATGGCTACACCTTC
J: TRBJ2-7; size: NA; V: TRBV29-1; D: TRBD2; CDR3: CSLGPTSGRNEQYF; DNA: TGCAGCTTAGGCCCGACTAGCGGGAGGAACGAGCAGTACTTC